This TCR beta chain originates from a study of T cell clonality in common variable immunodeficiency. This clone occurred many times. Antigen specificity is unknown. Sequencing input was equivalent genomic DNA from CVID and controls. Sequencing used immunoSEQ multiplex PCR; TCRdb keeps in-frame clones, though not all of them. The specimen gives tens of thousands of clones without singletons; the ten biggest hold about 1.5%. Study-wide findings and caveats: Fewer TCRbeta clones were shared among CVID subjects than controls. CVID subjects had higher TCRbeta clonality than healthy controls, most marked in about a third.

The sequencing sample was made of peripheral blood mononuclear cells. The clonotype originates from a person aged 18 to 75 in good health.

The DNA read from the CDR3 is TGTGCCAGTAGATCGCGGGGAGAAAATTCACCC. Its translation is CASRSRGENSP. The entire CDR3 reads CASRSRGENSPLHF. This chain connects TRBV19 to TRBJ1-6; D is undetermined. Read data end 3 residues before the CDR3 end; the end is taken from the germline J gene. The CDR3 contains 14 residues. The germline V gene has CDR1 LNHDA and CDR2 SQIVND (reference sequence). Trimming cost V 6 bases and J 7 bases, with 13 bases left between them. The whole variable domain, remainder taken from reference TRBV19 and TRBJ1-6, is DGGITQSPKYLFRKEGQNVTLSCEQNLNHDAMYWYRQDPGQGLRLIYYSQIVNDFQKGDIAEGYSVSREKKESFPLTVTSAQKNPTAFYLCASRSRGENSPLHFGNGTRLTVT.